These 21 T cell receptor beta chains were sequenced from one sample in a study of blood T cell repertoires in COVID-19. The table came from immunoSEQ multiplex PCR; TCRdb's copy has only in-frame clones and leaves some out. The profile covers fewer than 35,000 clones, with almost 90% appearing a single time and roughly 1.4% taken by the ten largest. Sequencing was performed on peripheral blood. Receptors originate from a man in his 60s with active COVID-19.

The chain joins TRBV18 to TRBJ2-1; 11 nucleotides align to TRBD2. V shed 6 bases and J 4 bases; nucleotides not matched to a gene: 2. This CDR3 is 14 amino acids long. In germline, CDR1 is KGHSH, CDR2 LQKENI. The CDR3 DNA reads as TGTGCCAGCTCCCGGACTAGCGGGTACAATGAGCAGTTCTTC. Residues: CASSRTSGYNEQFF.

The rearrangement joins TRBV27 to TRBJ1-1, with D maybe TRBD1 (6 bases). The germline V and J ends were trimmed by 5 bases and 6 bases, with 22 bases remaining between them. The CDR3 runs 16 residues. Germline V CDR1 and CDR2: MNHEY, SMNVEV (reference sequence). The DNA of the CDR3 is TGTGCCAGCAGTGGCCGTCTTCCCACAGGGAGGGCTGAAGCTTTCTTT. Amino acids: CASSGRLPTGRAEAFF.

The V call is TRBV27, the J call TRBJ1-1; D call uncertain. V was pared by 10 bases and J by 7 bases, with 16 bases between. This CDR3 is 12 amino acids long. Looked up from germline, CDR1 is MNHEY and CDR2 is SMNVEV (reference sequence). CDR3: CAIPSPGGEAFF. In DNA form, the CDR3 reads TGTGCCATCCCCTCCCCCGGTGGTGAAGCTTTCTTT.

The J gene is TRBJ2-3, the V gene TRBV7-2; D perhaps matches TRBD2 (7 bases). Germline V gene sequence: CDR1 SGHTA, CDR2 FQGNSA. The CDR3 runs to 15 residues. Trimming removed 1 base at V and 1 base at J, with 9 bases between. The DNA for the CDR3 is TGTGCCAGCAGCTTAGGCGGGGGCGGCACAGATACGCAGTATTTT. It yields the protein CASSLGGGGTDTQYF.

This sequence joins TRBV4-1 and TRBJ1-4; D uncertain. Looked up from germline, CDR1 is MGHRA and CDR2 is YSYEKL. This CDR3 contains 15 residues. V was clipped by 6 bases and J by 7 bases, with 18 bases between them. The CDR3 spells CASRLARAPSEKLFF. Here the CDR3 DNA reads TGCGCCAGCAGACTAGCGCGGGCCCCCAGTGAAAAACTGTTTTTT.

CDR3 sequence (DNA): TGTGCCATCAGCCCGACAGGGGACGGCAATCAGCCCCAGCATTTT. Its protein product is CAISPTGDGNQPQHF. V gene TRBV10-3 combines with J gene TRBJ1-5, with TRBD1 matching 8 bases. CDR3 length: 15 amino acids. Germline CDR1 is ENHRY and CDR2 is SYGVKD. The J segment lost 2 bases and the V segment lost 6 bases, leaving 6 bases of the junction unmatched.

V usage is TRBV21-1 and J usage is TRBJ1-5. TRBV21-1 is annotated as a pseudogene. The CDR3 length is 13 residues. The CDR3 loop is CASSKKRGQPQHF. DNA for the CDR3: TGTGCCAGCAGCAAAAAGCGTGGGCAGCCCCAGCATTTT.

For the CDR3, the DNA is TGTGCCAGCAGCTCTAGGGGGGGCCCAGATACGCAGTATTTT. Amino acids: CASSSRGGPDTQYF. The chain uses TRBV5-6 and TRBJ2-3, with D perhaps matching TRBD2 (7 bases). Deletions cut 3 bases from V and 4 bases from J, with 12 bases between. Per germline, CDR1 SGHDT and CDR2 YYEEEE. The CDR3 sequence is 14 residues long.

The chain combines TRBV2 with TRBJ1-1, with D possibly TRBD1 on 6 matching bases. Germline CDR1 and CDR2: SNHLY and FYNNEI. V was cut by 4 bases and J by 5 bases, with 14 bases left in between. The CDR3 is made up of 14 amino acids. The CDR3 DNA reads TGTGCCAGCAGTGTCCAACAGGGAGGGACTGAAGCTTTCTTT. This encodes CASSVQQGGTEAFF.

The V gene is TRBV9, the J gene TRBJ1-5; D is perhaps TRBD1 (6 bases). V shed 5 bases and J shed 0 bases, with 12 bases lying between them. The length of the CDR3 is 15 residues. Germline V CDR1 and CDR2: SGDLS, YYNGEE. CDR3 nucleotides: TGTGCCAGCAGTGCGGACAGTTATAGCAATCAGCCCCAGCATTTT. This encodes CASSADSYSNQPQHF.

V gene TRBV25-1 combines with J gene TRBJ1-1; D remains unclear. Per germline, CDR1 MGHDK and CDR2 SYGVNS. This CDR3 is built from 14 residues. Trimming cost V 6 bases and J 5 bases, with 16 bases left between them. The CDR3 here is CASRAVGPGTEAFF. The CDR3 DNA follows: TGTGCCAGCAGGGCGGTGGGCCCGGGGACTGAAGCTTTCTTT.

This chain links TRBV4-1 with TRBJ1-3, with a weak D call TRBD1 (6 bases). V was pared by 3 bases and J by 1 base, with 10 bases between. In germline, CDR1 is MGHRA, CDR2 YSYEKL. The CDR3 consists of 15 residues. The CDR3 is CASSQTTGSGNTIYF. CDR3 nucleotide sequence: TGCGCCAGCAGCCAGACTACAGGGTCTGGAAACACCATATATTTT.

The chain recombines TRBV5-5 with TRBJ2-3; tentative D call: TRBD2 (5 bases). The CDR3 is 14 amino acids. In germline, CDR1 is SGHKS, CDR2 YYEKEE (reference sequence). V was trimmed by 1 base and J by 4 bases, leaving 10 bases between them. CDR3 sequence reads: CASSLLDFPDTQYF. The CDR3 DNA is TGTGCCAGCAGCTTGTTGGACTTTCCAGATACGCAGTATTTT.

V gene TRBV5-4 combines with J gene TRBJ1-1; tentatively, D is TRBD1 (5 bases). V was shortened by 0 bases and J by 4 bases, with 10 bases between the two germline ends. The CDR3 length is 14 residues. Germline assignment: CDR1 SGHNT and CDR2 YYREEE (reference sequence). The CDR3 nucleotides read TGTGCCAGCAGCTTGGGACAGACGGGCACTGAAGCTTTCTTT. Amino acid sequence: CASSLGQTGTEAFF.

V gene TRBV5-1 combines with J gene TRBJ2-2, with TRBD1 as a possible D gene (6 bases). Germline CDR1 SGHRS, CDR2 YFSETQ. V gave up 3 bases and J gave up 1 base, with 13 bases separating them. CDR3 length: 16 residues. CDR3 nucleotides: TGCGCCAGCAGCTGGACCCTAGGGGGGAACACCGGGGAGCTGTTTTTT. This translates into CASSWTLGGNTGELFF.

The chain joins TRBV5-1 to TRBJ2-7; 8 bases map to TRBD1. The CDR3 runs to 14 residues. V dropped 5 bases and J dropped 4; count of bases not matched to a gene: 8. CDR1 and CDR2 (germline): SGHRS, YFSETQ. CDR3 in DNA: TGCGCCAGCAGAACCCAGGGGGCACCGTACGAGCAGTACTTC. Translated, it gives CASRTQGAPYEQYF.

As concerns this clone: The sample carries other DNA sequences with the same CDR3. V and J are TRBV5-1 and TRBJ1-2, with 12 positions matching TRBD1. The CDR3 totals 14 residues. Looked up from germline, CDR1 is SGHRS and CDR2 is YFSETQ. Unmatched junction bases numbered 2, after V lost 0 bases and J lost 8 bases. CDR3 sequence (DNA): TGCGCCAGCAGCTTGGCCGGGACAGGGGGCGGCTACACCTTC. It is translated as CASSLAGTGGGYTF. Based on the CDR3 plus reference TRBV5-1 and TRBJ1-2, the full variable domain is KAGVTQTPRYLIKTRGQQVTLSCSPISGHRSVSWYQQTPGQGLQFLFEYFSETQRNKGNFPGRFSGRQFSNSRSEMNVSTLELGDSALYLCASSLAGTGGGYTFGSGTRLTVV.

The chain recombines TRBV5-1 with TRBJ1-2, with 9 bases aligning to TRBD1. Trimming took 3 bases from V and 4 from J; bases not matched to a gene: 4. CDR1 is SGHRS and CDR2 is YFSETQ in the germline V gene. This CDR3 spans 14 amino acids. As DNA, the CDR3 is TGCGCCAGCAGCTCGGGACAGGGCAGCTATGGCTACACCTTC. It yields the protein CASSSGQGSYGYTF.

This sequence joins TRBV19 and TRBJ1-4; a possible D gene is TRBD1 (5 bases). The CDR3 is 14 amino acids. Germline V gene lookup returns CDR1 LNHDA and CDR2 SQIVND (reference sequence). The V gene lost 10 bases and the J gene lost 0 bases, with 12 bases spanning the gap. Here the CDR3 DNA reads TGTGCCACCCGAGCAGGGCCAACTAATGAAAAACTGTTTTTT. It encodes CATRAGPTNEKLFF.

This rearrangement joins TRBV6-1 to TRBJ2-7; 7 nucleotides align to TRBD1. This CDR3 comprises 14 residues. J lost 4 bases, V lost 5 bases, and 8 bases had no gene match. Germline CDR1 MNHNS, CDR2 SASEGT. CDR3 sequence: CASSYPGQQYEQYF. The CDR3 nucleotides are TGTGCCAGCAGTTATCCGGGACAGCAGTACGAGCAGTACTTC.

This clone was seen a single time. The V call is TRBV5-4, the J call TRBJ2-4; 9 positions match TRBD1. The trim removed 4 bases at V and 1 base at J, leaving 9 bases unmatched. There are 17 residues in the CDR3. Germline assignment: CDR1 SGHNT and CDR2 YYREEE (reference sequence). CDR3 coding DNA: TGTGCCAGCAGCCAAGGACAGGGGAGAGGGGCCAAAAACATTCAGTACTTC. The encoded protein is CASSQGQGRGAKNIQYF.